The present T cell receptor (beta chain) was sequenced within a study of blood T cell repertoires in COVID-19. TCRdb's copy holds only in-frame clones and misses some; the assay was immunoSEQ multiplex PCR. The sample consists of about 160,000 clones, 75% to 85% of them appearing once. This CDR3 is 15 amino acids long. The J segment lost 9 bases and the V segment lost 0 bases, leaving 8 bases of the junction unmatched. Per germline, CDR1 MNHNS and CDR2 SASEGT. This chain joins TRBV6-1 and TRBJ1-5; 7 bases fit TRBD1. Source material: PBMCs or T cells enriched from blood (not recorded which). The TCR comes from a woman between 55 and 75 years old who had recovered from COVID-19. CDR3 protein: CASSEAGQARVPQHF. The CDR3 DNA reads TGTGCCAGCAGTGAAGCCGGACAGGCGAGGGTGCCCCAGCATTTT.